The 19 T cell receptor beta chains presented below share a single source sample, sequenced in a study of T-cell reconstitution after alpha-beta-depleted transplantation in children. Construction of the TCRbeta library involved unique molecular identifiers. In TCRdb, the PCR reads were re-called with MiXCR into one record per CDR3 protein. The sample consists of approximately 430,000 distinct CDR3 sequences, roughly 16% of them appearing once. The sample was PBMCs, mostly from graft donor cells, taken 360 days after TCRalphabeta/CD19-depleted stem cell transplant. The receptors here all came from a boy younger than two who had a stem cell transplant for Wiskott-Aldrich syndrome, so the T cells may come from the graft donor.

This chain connects TRBV11-3 to TRBJ2-2; perhaps TRBD1 as D (5 bases). This CDR3 contains 15 residues. The V and J ends lost 6 bases and 4 bases respectively, with 15 bases between them. The germline gives CDR1 SGHNT, CDR2 YENEEA. The CDR3 DNA reads TGTGCCAGCAGACCCCAGGGAAAGGGCACCGGGGAGCTGTTTTTT. Translation: CASRPQGKGTGELFF.

The chain employs TRBV12-3 or TRBV12-4 and TRBJ2-1, with no clear D. The V end was cut by 4 bases, the J end by 9 bases, with 16 bases between. This CDR3 has 14 amino acids. CDR3 sequence reads: CASSSEFPSVEQFF. The CDR3 nucleotides read TGTGCCAGCAGTTCCGAGTTCCCTAGTGTTGAGCAGTTCTTC.

This clonotype was detected a few times. The gene calls are TRBV24-1 and TRBJ2-2, with D maybe TRBD1 (5 bases). Germline CDR1 and CDR2: KGHDR and SFDVKD. V was cut by 8 bases and J by 3 bases, with 9 bases left in between. CDR3 size: 13 residues. The CDR3 sequence is CATTSGYTGELFF. CDR3 DNA sequence: TGTGCCACCACCTCAGGGTACACCGGGGAGCTGTTTTTT.

This clonotype was detected only a few times. This chain links TRBV15 with TRBJ2-5; either TRBD1 or TRBD2 may supply D (6 bases each). CDR1 is LNHNV, CDR2 YYDKDF, per germline (reference sequence). V shed 0 bases and J shed 4 bases, with 15 bases lying between them. CDR3 length equals 16 residues. CDR3 in amino acids: CATSRDPARGGETQYF. The CDR3 bases are TGTGCCACCAGCAGAGATCCGGCCAGGGGAGGAGAGACCCAGTACTTC.

This clonotype has more than one count but fewer than ten. The CDR3, as DNA: TGCGCCAGCAGCCAAGACCAGTGGACAGGGACCTTCAACGAGCAGTACTTC. Residues: CASSQDQWTGTFNEQYF. The chain uses TRBV4-3 and TRBJ2-7; 8 bases fit TRBD1. CDR1 is LGHNA, CDR2 YSLEER, per germline. The CDR3 loop spans 17 amino acids. The J segment lost 5 bases and the V segment lost 0 bases, leaving 12 bases of the junction unmatched.

This clonotype has only a few counts. This chain uses TRBV12-3 or TRBV12-4 with TRBJ2-5; TRBD1 matches 8 bases. CDR3 length: 17 amino acids. V lost 3 bases to trimming and J lost 5 bases; unmatched junction nucleotides: 14. For the CDR3, the DNA is TGTGCCAGCAGTTTTGGACAGGGCCCAACCTTCGGGGAGACCCAGTACTTC. It is translated as CASSFGQGPTFGETQYF.

This chain joins TRBV30 and TRBJ2-7; 7 bases are shared with TRBD2. The CDR3 is made up of 13 amino acids. V lost 3 bases, J lost 1 base, and 3 bases stayed unmatched. Germline CDR1 and CDR2: GTSNPN and SVGIG (reference sequence). CDR3 DNA: TGTGCCTGGAGCCTAGCGGAGTCCTACGAGCAGTACTTC. Translating gives CAWSLAESYEQYF. Drawing the rest from reference TRBV30 and TRBJ2-7, the complete variable domain is SQTIHQWPATLVQPVGSPLSLECTVEGTSNPNLYWYRQAAGRGLQLLFYSVGIGQISSEVPQNLSASRPQDRQFILSSKKLLLSDSGFYLCAWSLAESYEQYFGPGTRLTVT.

This clonotype was seen a few times. The rearrangement joins TRBV6-6 to TRBJ2-7; D uncertain. Looked up from germline, CDR1 is MNHNY and CDR2 is SVGAGI (reference sequence). CDR3 length: 12 amino acids. Trimming removed 7 bases from V and 5 bases from J, with 12 bases in between. This CDR3 reads CASTSSAHEQYF. The DNA for the CDR3 is TGTGCCAGCACTTCATCGGCCCACGAGCAGTACTTC.

The chain couples TRBV7-9 to TRBJ1-3, with no clear D. V gave up 3 bases and J gave up 2 bases, with 14 bases separating them. Germline-derived CDR1 and CDR2 are SEHNR and FQNEAQ (reference sequence). This CDR3 is 16 amino acids long. DNA of the CDR3: TGTGCCAGCAGCTTGAACTTCCGAGGCCCTGGAAACACCATATATTTT. Translation: CASSLNFRGPGNTIYF.

The rearrangement links TRBV29-1 to TRBJ2-1, with TRBD2 matching 13 bases. The CDR3 sequence is 14 residues long. J lost 7 bases, V lost 6 bases, and 6 bases had no gene match. In germline, CDR1 is SQVTM, CDR2 ANQGSEA. The CDR3 loop reads CSVGGLAGRNEQFF. The CDR3 region has the DNA TGCAGCGTAGGGGGACTAGCGGGGAGGAATGAGCAGTTCTTC.

The V gene is TRBV6-2 or TRBV6-3, the J gene TRBJ2-7; TRBD2 matches 9 bases. Germline V gives CDR1 MNHEY, CDR2 SVGEGT. The CDR3 has 15 residues. After removal of 2 bases from V and 1 base from J, the junction contained 3 bases not matched to a gene. The CDR3 DNA sequence: TGTGCCAGCAGTTACCTAGCGGGATGGTCCTACGAGCAGTACTTC. Residues: CASSYLAGWSYEQYF.

The chain joins TRBV10-3 to TRBJ1-2, with D uncertain. CDR1 is ENHRY, CDR2 SYGVKD, per germline. V lost 4 bases, J lost 7 bases, and 16 bases lay in between. The length of the CDR3 is 14 residues. The CDR3 region is CAISGTGDEGGYTF. The CDR3 region has the DNA TGTGCCATCAGTGGGACGGGAGACGAGGGTGGCTACACCTTC.

This clonotype came up a few times. The gene calls are TRBV24-1 and TRBJ2-2, with a tentative D call TRBD2 (6 bases). Between the trimmed V and J ends, which lost 3 bases and 3 bases, there was a span of 16 bases. CDR3 length equals 17 residues. Germline CDR1 and CDR2: KGHDR and SFDVKD. CDR3 residues: CATSDQKLGLYTGELFF. For the CDR3, the DNA is TGTGCCACCAGTGATCAAAAACTGGGACTGTACACCGGGGAGCTGTTTTTT.

This chain joins TRBV5-1 and TRBJ2-7; 7 bases map to TRBD1. This CDR3 is 16 amino acids long. V shed 3 bases, J shed 1 base, and the junction held 10 bases outside the gene matches. CDR1 and CDR2 from the germline V gene are SGHRS and YFSETQ. The CDR3 loop is CASSSAGTAPSYEQYF. DNA for the CDR3: TGCGCCAGCAGCTCCGCCGGGACAGCGCCTTCCTACGAGCAGTACTTC.

V usage is TRBV7-2 and J usage is TRBJ2-3; 9 bases map to TRBD2. CDR1 is SGHTA, CDR2 FQGNSA, per germline. The CDR3 is 17 amino acids. V lost 4 bases to trimming and J lost 3 bases; unmatched junction nucleotides: 11. CDR3 protein: CASSSPPRGGRTDTQYF. As DNA, the CDR3 is TGTGCCAGCAGCTCCCCCCCGCGGGGGGGCCGGACAGATACGCAGTATTTT.

This sequence joins TRBV7-9 and TRBJ2-1, with a possible D match to TRBD2 (5 bases). There are 15 residues in the CDR3. Trimming stripped 1 base from V and 4 bases from J, with 11 bases between. Germline assignment: CDR1 SEHNR and CDR2 FQNEAQ (reference sequence). The CDR3 sequence is CASSLEGRRYNEQFF. The CDR3 DNA follows: TGTGCCAGCAGCTTAGAAGGGAGAAGGTACAATGAGCAGTTCTTC.

This clonotype has more than one count but fewer than ten. The chain recombines TRBV5-1 with TRBJ2-1; D may correspond to TRBD1 or TRBD2 (6 bases each). V was trimmed by 0 bases and J by 1 base, leaving 17 bases between them. Per germline, CDR1 SGHRS and CDR2 YFSETQ. The CDR3 loop spans 18 amino acids. Written as DNA, the CDR3 is TGCGCCAGCAGCTTGGCCGGAGGGGGGAAACCGTCCTACAATGAGCAGTTCTTC. Translation: CASSLAGGGKPSYNEQFF.

V gene TRBV28 combines with J gene TRBJ2-6, with 11 bases lining up with TRBD1. The V gene end was trimmed by 6 bases and the J gene end by 0 bases; junction bases not matched to a gene: 4. Germline V gene data show CDR1 as MDHEN and CDR2 as SYDVKM. This CDR3 contains 17 residues. CDR3 protein: CASRGTGGFSGANVLTF. Here the CDR3 DNA reads TGTGCCAGCAGGGGGACAGGGGGTTTCTCTGGGGCCAACGTCCTGACTTTC.

This chain uses TRBV6-2 or TRBV6-3 with TRBJ2-1; TRBD1 matches at 9 bases. CDR3 length: 13 residues. The V segment lost 7 bases and the J segment 8 bases; nucleotides outside the gene matches: 6. Germline CDR1 and CDR2: MNHEY and SVGEGT. The CDR3, as DNA: TGTGCCAGCAACTGGGACAGGGAGTATGAGCAGTTCTTC. Translating it yields CASNWDREYEQFF.